Only a few counts were recorded for the clone carrying this T cell receptor beta chain. The entry originates in a study of blood T cell repertoires in COVID-19. About the research overall: Collection of acute and convalescent COVID-19 samples took place in the United States, Italy and Spain. PBMCs, B-cell-depleted T cells, or T cells provided the cDNA or gDNA that made up the material.

Seattle enrolled patients during active infection and tracked them longitudinally. Germline CDR1 is SNHLY and CDR2 is FYNNEI. After removal of 5 bases from V and 8 bases from J, the junction contained 8 bases not matched to a gene. CDR3 length: 14 residues. Original processing methods: Cell counts per sample came from amplifying reference gene primers. The data were produced by immunoSEQ multiplex PCR, yet TCRdb's version contains in-frame clones alone and is incomplete. Clonal size and the V and J genes are those of that table, whereas D and trimming came from the DNA. The sample consists of about 70,000 clones, roughly 80% of them appearing once.

This sequence joins TRBV2 and TRBJ1-4, with 7 positions matching TRBD1. This clonotype was obtained from a man aged 25-40 years with COVID-19, enrolled during active disease. Sequencing used peripheral blood. The CDR3 region is CASSMDRFREKLFF. In DNA form, the CDR3 reads TGTGCCAGCAGTATGGACAGGTTCCGAGAAAAACTGTTTTTT.